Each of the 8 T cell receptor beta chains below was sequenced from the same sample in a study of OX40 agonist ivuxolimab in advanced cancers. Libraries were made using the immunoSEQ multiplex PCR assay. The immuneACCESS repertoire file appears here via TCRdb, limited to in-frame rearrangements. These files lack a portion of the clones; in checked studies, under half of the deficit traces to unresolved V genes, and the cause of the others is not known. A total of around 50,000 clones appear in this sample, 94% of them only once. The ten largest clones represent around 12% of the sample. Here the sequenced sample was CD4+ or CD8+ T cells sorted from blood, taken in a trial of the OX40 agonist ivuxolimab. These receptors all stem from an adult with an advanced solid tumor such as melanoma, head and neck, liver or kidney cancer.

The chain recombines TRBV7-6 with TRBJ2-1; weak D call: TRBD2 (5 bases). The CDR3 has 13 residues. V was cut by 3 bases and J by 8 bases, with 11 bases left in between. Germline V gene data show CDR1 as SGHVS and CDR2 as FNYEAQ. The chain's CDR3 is CASSFLAADEQFF. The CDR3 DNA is TGTGCCAGCAGCTTCCTAGCAGCCGATGAGCAGTTCTTC.

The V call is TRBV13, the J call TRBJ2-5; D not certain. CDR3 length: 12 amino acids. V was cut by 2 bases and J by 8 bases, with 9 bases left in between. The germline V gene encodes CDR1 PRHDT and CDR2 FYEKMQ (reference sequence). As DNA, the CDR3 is TGTGCCAGCAGCTTACCCCAGGCCACCCAGTACTTC. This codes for CASSLPQATQYF.

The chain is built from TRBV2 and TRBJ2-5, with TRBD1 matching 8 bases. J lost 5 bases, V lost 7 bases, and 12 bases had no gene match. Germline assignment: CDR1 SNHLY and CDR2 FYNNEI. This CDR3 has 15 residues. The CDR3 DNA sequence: TGTGCCAGCACAGGGGAGGACAGGGAATTGGAGACCCAGTACTTC. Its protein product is CASTGEDRELETQYF.

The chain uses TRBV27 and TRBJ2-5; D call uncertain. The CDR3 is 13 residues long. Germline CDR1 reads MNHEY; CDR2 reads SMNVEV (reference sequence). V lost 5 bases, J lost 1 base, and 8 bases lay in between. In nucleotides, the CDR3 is TGTGCCAGCAGTGCGGACGTCCAAGAGACCCAGTACTTC. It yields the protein CASSADVQETQYF.

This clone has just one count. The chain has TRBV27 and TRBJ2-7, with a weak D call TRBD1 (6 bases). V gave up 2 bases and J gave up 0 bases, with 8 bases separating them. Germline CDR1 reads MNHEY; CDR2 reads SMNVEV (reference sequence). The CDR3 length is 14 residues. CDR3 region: CASSLRGGSYEQYF. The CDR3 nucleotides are TGTGCCAGCAGTTTAAGAGGGGGCTCCTACGAGCAGTACTTC.

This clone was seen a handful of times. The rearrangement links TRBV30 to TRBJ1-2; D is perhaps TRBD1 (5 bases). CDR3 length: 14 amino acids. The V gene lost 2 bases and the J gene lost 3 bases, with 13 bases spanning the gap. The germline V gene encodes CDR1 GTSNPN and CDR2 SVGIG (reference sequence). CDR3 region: CAWSQDWGDYGYTF. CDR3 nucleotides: TGTGCCTGGAGTCAGGACTGGGGGGACTATGGCTACACCTTC.

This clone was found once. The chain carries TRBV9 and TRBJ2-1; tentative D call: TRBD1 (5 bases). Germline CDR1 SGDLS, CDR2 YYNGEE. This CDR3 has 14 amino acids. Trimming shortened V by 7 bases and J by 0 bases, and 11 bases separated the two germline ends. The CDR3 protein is CASQRGGSYNEQFF. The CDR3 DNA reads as TGTGCCAGCCAAAGGGGCGGCTCCTACAATGAGCAGTTCTTC.

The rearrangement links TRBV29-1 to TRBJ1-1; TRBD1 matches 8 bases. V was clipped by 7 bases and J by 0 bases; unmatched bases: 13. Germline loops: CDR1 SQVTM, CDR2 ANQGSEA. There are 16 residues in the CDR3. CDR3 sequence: CSATDRVRDVNTEAFF. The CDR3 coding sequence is TGCAGCGCCACGGACAGGGTGCGGGATGTGAACACTGAAGCTTTCTTT.